This is a list of T cell receptor beta chains from one sample in a study of T cells after yellow fever vaccination. TCRdb analysed the 5' RACE reads with MiXCR anew, one entry per CDR3 protein. The sample consists of roughly 150,000 distinct CDR3 sequences, 6.6% of them appearing once. This specimen consisted of CD4+ T cells sorted from PBMCs, obtained 10 days after the yellow fever booster vaccination. The receptor set was obtained from a man aged 25-45 years who received the YFV17D yellow fever vaccine. CDR3s include the opening cysteine and the closing phenylalanine or tryptophan. The D gene is left open where the match is weak. Expanded clones are given a class, and other clones once, few, many or no size at all.

j_call clone_size v_call d_call cdr3_aa cdr3_nt
TRBJ2-7 many TRBV5-1 - CASSLAGTTYEQYF TGCGCCAGCAGCTTGGCCGGGACAACCTACGAGCAGTACTTC
TRBJ1-3 many TRBV12-3/TRBV12-4 - CASSFSGGRNTIYF TGTGCCAGCAGTTTTTCGGGTGGACGAAACACCATATATTTT
TRBJ2-7 few TRBV6-5 - CASSYGYDRRYEQYF TGTGCCAGCAGTTACGGGTACGATAGGAGATACGAGCAGTACTTC
TRBJ2-3 - TRBV24-1 TRBD2 CATSDRGTSGREDTQYF TGTGCCACCAGTGATAGGGGAACTAGCGGGAGAGAAGATACGCAGTATTTT
TRBJ2-1 many TRBV7-8 TRBD2 CASSSQSRGLAVPF TGTGCCAGCAGCTCGCAGAGCAGGGGACTAGCGGTACCCTTC
TRBJ2-7 many TRBV5-1 - CASSLDGLYEQYF TGCGCCAGCAGCTTGGACGGACTTTACGAGCAGTACTTC
TRBJ2-3 many TRBV20-1 TRBD1 CSARTGTASTDTQYF TGCAGTGCAAGGACAGGGACGGCCTCCACAGATACGCAGTATTTT
TRBJ1-2 few TRBV12-3/TRBV12-4 - CASSPRDKGYTF TGTGCCAGCAGTCCGAGGGACAAAGGCTACACCTTC
TRBJ2-3 many TRBV6-5 - CASSQGRTQYF TGTGCCAGCAGCCAGGGGCGGACGCAGTATTTT
TRBJ2-1 many TRBV24-1 - CATSDLSGISYNEQFF TGTGCCACCAGTGATTTGAGCGGCATCTCCTACAATGAGCAGTTCTTC
TRBJ2-1 many TRBV27 - CASSLGGGRVTNEQFF TGTGCCAGCAGTTTAGGGGGCGGGAGAGTAACCAATGAGCAGTTCTTC
TRBJ2-7 many TRBV5-1 - CAKGVEQYF TGCGCCAAGGGGGTCGAGCAGTACTTC
TRBJ1-5 - TRBV7-8 - CASSPGRTTNQPQHF TGTGCCAGCAGCCCGGGACGGACTACCAATCAGCCCCAGCATTTT
TRBJ2-2 - TRBV3-1 - CASRTPLAGELFF TGTGCCAGCAGAACCCCCTTGGCCGGGGAGCTGTTTTTT
TRBJ2-5 many TRBV24-1 TRBD1 CAVQGDLETQYF TGTGCCGTACAGGGGGACCTGGAGACCCAGTACTTC
TRBJ2-3 - TRBV10-3 TRBD2 CAISGTSGRAPEPDTQYF TGTGCCATCAGTGGGACTAGCGGGAGGGCCCCAGAGCCGGATACGCAGTATTTT
TRBJ1-5 many TRBV4-2 TRBD1 CASSRDRGHQPQHF TGTGCCAGCAGCCGAGACAGGGGCCATCAGCCCCAGCATTTT
TRBJ1-2 many TRBV20-1 - CSAENYGYTF TGCAGTGCGGAGAACTATGGCTACACCTTC
TRBJ2-7 many TRBV28 TRBD1 CASRNPGQGPYEQYF TGTGCCAGCAGAAATCCGGGACAGGGACCCTACGAGCAGTACTTC
TRBJ2-7 many TRBV9 - CASSSTVGGIYEQYF TGTGCCAGCAGCTCTACGGTAGGGGGGATCTACGAGCAGTACTTC
TRBJ2-4 many TRBV20-1 - CSASVDTAKNIQYF TGCAGTGCTAGTGTAGACACGGCCAAAAACATTCAGTACTTC
TRBJ2-1 many TRBV4-3 TRBD2 CASSQEFLAGGYEQFF TGCGCCAGCAGCCAAGAGTTCCTAGCGGGAGGATATGAGCAGTTCTTC
TRBJ2-5 many TRBV20-1 - CSARGPTGETQYF TGCAGTGCTAGGGGACCAACAGGGGAGACCCAGTACTTC
TRBJ2-1 once TRBV3-1 - CASSPGSVSCNEQFF TGTGCCAGCAGCCCAGGTAGCGTCTCCTGCAATGAGCAGTTCTTC
TRBJ2-7 many TRBV7-2 - CASSTAGRNEQYF TGTGCCAGCAGCACCGCAGGGAGAAACGAGCAGTACTTC
TRBJ2-5 - TRBV7-2 - CASSLGWGEEETQYF TGTGCCAGCAGCTTAGGTTGGGGGGAGGAAGAGACCCAGTACTTC
TRBJ2-1 - TRBV7-9 - CASSLGELAGVRFF TGTGCCAGCAGCCTCGGAGAGCTAGCTGGAGTAAGGTTCTTC
TRBJ2-5 many TRBV20-1 - CSAGPRFGAETQYF TGCAGTGCTGGACCCCGGTTTGGAGCGGAGACCCAGTACTTC
TRBJ2-3 many TRBV4-3 - CASSQVPGPDTQYF TGCGCCAGCAGCCAAGTTCCGGGCCCAGATACGCAGTATTTT
TRBJ1-1 few TRBV18 - CASSPLDTGTNTEAFF TGTGCCAGCTCACCACTTGATACAGGGACGAACACTGAAGCTTTCTTT
TRBJ2-7 few TRBV30 - CAWSSTYTSYEQYF TGTGCCTGGAGTTCGACCTACACCTCCTACGAGCAGTACTTC
TRBJ2-7 many TRBV3-1 TRBD2 CASSQDPLAGYEQYF TGTGCCAGCAGCCAAGATCCCCTAGCGGGATACGAGCAGTACTTC
TRBJ2-1 few TRBV7-8 TRBD2 CASRSSRTSGKNEQFF TGTGCCAGCAGGTCCTCTAGGACTAGCGGGAAGAATGAGCAGTTCTTC
TRBJ2-3 many TRBV15 - CATSTLRTGLTDTQYF TGTGCCACCAGCACCCTACGGACGGGTCTCACAGATACGCAGTATTTT
TRBJ2-7 - TRBV3-1 - CASSQDRRLNYEQYF TGTGCCAGCAGCCAAGACCGACGACTGAACTACGAGCAGTACTTC
TRBJ2-7 many TRBV27 - CASSPLDEQYF TGTGCCAGCAGTCCTCTCGACGAGCAGTACTTC
TRBJ2-2 many TRBV9 TRBD2 CASSVGREYTGELFF TGTGCCAGCAGCGTAGGGCGGGAGTACACCGGGGAGCTGTTTTTT
TRBJ1-1 many TRBV7-3 - CASSQGTMNTEAFF TGTGCCAGCAGCCAAGGGACGATGAACACTGAAGCTTTCTTT
TRBJ1-1 many TRBV18 - CASSPLELQGTEAFF TGTGCCAGCTCACCCCTTGAGCTTCAGGGCACTGAAGCTTTCTTT
TRBJ2-7 - TRBV20-1 TRBD1 CSARDLTGAYEQYF TGCAGTGCTAGAGACTTAACAGGGGCCTACGAGCAGTACTTC
TRBJ1-4 many TRBV5-5 - CASSPWGEGAEKLFF TGTGCCAGCAGCCCTTGGGGTGAAGGGGCTGAAAAACTGTTTTTT
TRBJ2-1 - TRBV19 TRBD2 CASSGTTNNEQFF TGTGCCAGCTCCGGGACTACTAACAATGAGCAGTTCTTC
TRBJ2-5 many TRBV4-2 TRBD2 CASSQVGGRETQYF TGTGCCAGCAGCCAAGTCGGCGGGAGAGAGACCCAGTACTTC
TRBJ2-7 many TRBV7-2 TRBD2 CASSLLALRTSGGYEQYF TGTGCCAGCAGCTTATTAGCCCTTAGGACTAGCGGGGGCTACGAGCAGTACTTC
TRBJ2-3 many TRBV5-1 - CASSLVGSGTDTQYF TGCGCCAGCAGCTTGGTTGGTAGCGGCACAGATACGCAGTATTTT
TRBJ1-4 many TRBV5-5 TRBD1 CASSLGQGAGVGEKLFF TGTGCCAGCAGCTTAGGACAGGGGGCGGGCGTTGGAGAAAAACTGTTTTTT
TRBJ2-5 many TRBV7-6 - CASTYQETQYF TGTGCCAGCACCTACCAAGAGACCCAGTACTTC